Below, 3 T cell receptor beta chains from the same sample are listed, as sequenced in a study of response to subunit inactivated influenza vaccine. Via MiXCR, TCRdb re-called the RT-PCR reads, giving one row per CDR3 protein. Among more than 450,000 distinct CDR3 sequences listed, approximately 7.7% were seen once. The material was PBMCs from blood, obtained about 24 months after vaccination. The receptors derive from a man aged 50 to 69 who received an inactivated influenza vaccine.

This chain uses TRBV29-1 with TRBJ2-7; 7 bases agree with TRBD1. The CDR3 spans 11 residues. Germline assignment: CDR1 SQVTM and CDR2 ANQGSEA. Losses at the gene ends were 6 bases for V and 6 bases for J; bases not matched to a gene: 5. The CDR3 DNA reads as TGCAGCGTCAAGGGGGCGACCGAGCAGTACTTC. It encodes CSVKGATEQYF.

The rearrangement joins TRBV5-1 to TRBJ2-4; D might be TRBD2 (5 bases). The CDR3 is 15 amino acids. The V gene's germline CDR1 is SGHRS and CDR2 YFSETQ. V lost 5 bases and J lost 6, with 18 bases in between. In DNA, the CDR3 is TGCGCCAGCAGACCCGGCGGCGACGGACTAAACATTCAGTACTTC. It is translated as CASRPGGDGLNIQYF.

This clonotype has more than one count but fewer than ten. V usage is TRBV6-1 and J usage is TRBJ2-5; D is ambiguous. The CDR3 has 12 amino acids. V was cut by 7 bases and J by 3 bases, with 9 bases left in between. Germline V gives CDR1 MNHNS, CDR2 SASEGT. In nucleotides, the CDR3 is TGTGCCAGCAAAGTTGGGGAAGAGACCCAGTACTTC. The encoded protein is CASKVGEETQYF.